The TCR beta chain described here comes from a study of technical replicates of blood from a few donors. Trimming cost V 7 bases and J 7 bases, with 20 bases left between them. This CDR3 comprises 14 residues. CDR1 and CDR2 (germline): SGHRS, YFSETQ. Using immunoSEQ multiplex PCR, the repertoire was profiled, and TCRdb retains in-frame clones only, with some absent. In the table there are approximately 73,000 clones, roughly 91% of which are singletons. The chain carries TRBV5-1 and TRBJ1-1, with D perhaps matching TRBD1 (6 bases). The clonotype was recovered from a human donor in good health. Input material: T cells isolated from PBMCs. The chain's CDR3 is CASPGQGSIREAFF. The CDR3 coding sequence is TGCGCCAGCCCCGGCCAGGGGTCGATCCGTGAAGCTTTCTTT.